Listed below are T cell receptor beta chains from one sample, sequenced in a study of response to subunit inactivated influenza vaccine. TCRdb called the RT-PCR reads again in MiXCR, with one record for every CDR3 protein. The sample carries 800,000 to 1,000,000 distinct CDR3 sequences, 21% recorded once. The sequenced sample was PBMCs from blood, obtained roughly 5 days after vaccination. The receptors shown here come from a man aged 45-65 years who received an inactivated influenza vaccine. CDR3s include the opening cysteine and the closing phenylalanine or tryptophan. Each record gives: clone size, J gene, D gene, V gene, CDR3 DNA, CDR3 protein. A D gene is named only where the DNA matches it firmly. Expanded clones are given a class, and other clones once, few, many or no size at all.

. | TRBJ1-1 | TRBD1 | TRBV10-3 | TGTGCCACACACAGGGGGACGAACACTGAAGCTTTCTTT | CATHRGTNTEAFF
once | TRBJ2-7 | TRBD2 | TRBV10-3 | TGTGCCATCAGTGCACCGGGACTACCTGGGCGGGAGCAGTACTTC | CAISAPGLPGREQYF
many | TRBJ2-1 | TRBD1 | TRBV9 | TGTGCCAGCAGCGACAGACCGGGACAGGGGTTCGAGGTCTTCTTC | CASSDRPGQGFEVFF
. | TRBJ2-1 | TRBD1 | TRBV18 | TGTGCCAGCTCAGCCGGGACAGGGATCTACAATGAGCAGTTCTTC | CASSAGTGIYNEQFF
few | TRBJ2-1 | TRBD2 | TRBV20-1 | TGCAGTGCTGTAACTAGCGGGGGGGCCCCTGAGCAGTTCTTC | CSAVTSGGAPEQFF
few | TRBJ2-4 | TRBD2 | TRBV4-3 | TGCGCCAGCAGCCAAGTAAATGCGGGAGGGGACATTCAGTACTTC | CASSQVNAGGDIQYF
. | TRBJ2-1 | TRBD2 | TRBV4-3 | TGCGCCAGCAGCCAAGATTGGGACTATGCGTACAATGAGCAGTTCTTC | CASSQDWDYAYNEQFF
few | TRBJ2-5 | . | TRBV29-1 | TGCAGCGCCTGGGAAGGGGAAGAGACCCAGTACTTC | CSAWEGEETQYF
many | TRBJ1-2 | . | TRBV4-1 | TGCGCCAGCAGCCAAGAGGAGGGTAATTCGTATGGCTACACCTTC | CASSQEEGNSYGYTF
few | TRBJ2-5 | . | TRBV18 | TGTGCCAGCTCGCGACAGCGGGTAGAGACCCAGTACTTC | CASSRQRVETQYF
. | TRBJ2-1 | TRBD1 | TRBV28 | TGTGCCAGCACTCTCCAAATGGGACAGGGCTACAATGAGCAGTTCTTC | CASTLQMGQGYNEQFF
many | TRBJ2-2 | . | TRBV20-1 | TGCAGTGCCTCGGGCAGGGTAAAGAACACCGGGGAGCTGTTTTTT | CSASGRVKNTGELFF
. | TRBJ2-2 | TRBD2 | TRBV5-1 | TGCGCCAGCAGCGACACCGGGACTAGCGGCAACACCGGGGAGCTGTTTTTT | CASSDTGTSGNTGELFF
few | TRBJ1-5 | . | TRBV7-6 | TGTGCCACAGGGCAGGGGCAGCCCCAGCATTTT | CATGQGQPQHF
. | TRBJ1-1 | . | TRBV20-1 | TGCAGTGCTAGAGCCGGGGGCGCGGCTTTCTTT | CSARAGGAAFF
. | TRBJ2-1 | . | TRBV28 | TGTGCCAGCAGGTCGGGGTGGGGCGACGGTGAGCAGTTCTTC | CASRSGWGDGEQFF
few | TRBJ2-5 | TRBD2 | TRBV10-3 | TGTGCCATCAGTGGGCCATTGACCCCGTTGGTAGCGGGAGTCTCCCAAGAGACCCAGTACTTC | CAISGPLTPLVAGVSQETQYF
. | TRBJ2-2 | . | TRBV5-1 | TGCGCCAGCGGAAAAGGGGGGAACACCGGGGAGCTGTTTTTT | CASGKGGNTGELFF
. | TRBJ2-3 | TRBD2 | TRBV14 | TGTGCCAGCAGCCTCAGGACTAGCGGGGGTGGAGATACGCAGTATTTT | CASSLRTSGGGDTQYF
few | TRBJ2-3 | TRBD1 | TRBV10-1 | TGCGCCAGCCAGGCCGGGACAGGGAGCGATACGCAGTATTTT | CASQAGTGSDTQYF
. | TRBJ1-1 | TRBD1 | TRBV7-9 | TGTGCCAGCAGCACATGGACAGGGGGCCTCACTGAAGCTTTCTTT | CASSTWTGGLTEAFF
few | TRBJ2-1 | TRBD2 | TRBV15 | TGTGCCACCAGCAGAGAAGGGGACTATTTCGGCTCTGAGCAGTTCTTC | CATSREGDYFGSEQFF